Listed here are 27 T cell receptor beta chains from one sample, sequenced in a study of post-analysis software for immune sequencing data (dated by TCRdb to the mid-2010s). The paper's findings and limits, for the study overall: Significantly higher frequencies in patients than in controls were found for five or six TRBV segments, including TRBV5-6, TRBV5-1 and TRBV20-1.

Receptor amplification or capture employed PCR. Sequencing instrument: Illumina HiSeq 2500. Unique molecular identifiers were incorporated into TCR beta cDNA libraries to reduce PCR and sequencing biases. TCRdb's own reprocessing of the public reads used fastp at Q25 and MiXCR and kept productive beta chains. One record per CDR3 amino acid sequence lists the most common genes and DNA. Within this sample are hundreds of thousands of distinct CDR3 sequences, with roughly 46% of them counted one time only. In total, the top ten clones hold 1.5% to 2% of the sample. Their specific antigens are unknown. Sequencing used blood. These TCRs come from a girl aged 10-17 years with multiple sclerosis.

The V gene is TRBV2, the J gene TRBJ2-3; D may match TRBD1 or TRBD2 (5 bases each). CDR1 and CDR2 from the germline V gene are SNHLY and FYNNEI. The V end lost 8 bases, the J end lost 4 bases, and 16 bases lay between the germline ends. The CDR3 covers 14 residues. The CDR3 sequence: CASLAPRESDTQYF. The CDR3, as DNA: TGTGCCAGCTTAGCCCCCAGGGAGTCAGATACGCAGTATTTT.

About this clonotype: Compared with germline, one end of the junction differs, possibly owing to a read error. This chain links TRBV5-1 with TRBJ2-1; possibly TRBD1 for D (6 bases). This CDR3 is built from 15 residues. In germline, CDR1 is SGHRS, CDR2 YFSETQ. The CDR3 DNA reads TGCGCCAGCAGCTTGGCCGCAGGGGCCAACAATAAGCAGTTCTTC. This encodes CASSLAAGANNKQFF.

The count of this clonotype is one. This rearrangement joins TRBV5-1 to TRBJ1-2, with D uncertain. V lost 0 bases and J 10 bases, leaving 13 bases between the germline ends. This CDR3 is built from 13 residues. Germline V gene lookup returns CDR1 SGHRS and CDR2 YFSETQ. This chain's CDR3 is CASSLAPERFYTF. DNA for the CDR3: TGCGCCAGCAGCTTGGCCCCTGAGCGATTCTACACCTTC.

V usage is TRBV5-1 and J usage is TRBJ1-2; 9 bases fit TRBD1. Germline assignment: CDR1 SGHRS and CDR2 YFSETQ. This CDR3 comprises 15 residues. V was clipped by 3 bases and J by 4 bases; unmatched bases: 7. CDR3 loop: CASSWTRDRAYGYTF. The CDR3 nucleotides are TGCGCCAGCAGCTGGACCCGGGACAGGGCCTATGGCTACACCTTC.

The CDR3 loop is CASSAYRQEAYEQYF. CDR3 sequence (DNA): TGTGCCAGCAGCGCATACCGACAGGAAGCCTACGAGCAGTACTTC. This chain connects TRBV7-9 to TRBJ2-7; weak D call: TRBD1 (6 bases). The CDR3 runs 15 residues. Germline V gives CDR1 SEHNR, CDR2 FQNEAQ (reference sequence). With 5 bases removed from V and 2 bases from J, the gap between germline ends came to 16 bases. Full variable domain (remainder filled in from reference TRBV7-9 and TRBJ2-7): DTGVSQNPRHKITKRGQNVTFRCDPISEHNRLYWYRQTLGQGPEFLTYFQNEAQLEKSRLLSDRFSAERPKGSFSTLEIQRTEQGDSAMYLCASSAYRQEAYEQYFGPGTRLTVT.

V usage is TRBV6-1 and J usage is TRBJ2-5; no clear D. The J call may be in error: the DNA end matches TRBJ2-7 better. The CDR3 is made up of 13 amino acids. Per the germline V gene, CDR1 is MNHNS and CDR2 is SASEGT. CDR3 region: CASSDSLSAEQYF. Here the CDR3 DNA reads TGTGCCAGCAGTGATTCATTATCAGCCGAGCAGTACTTC.

The chain combines TRBV7-2 with TRBJ2-4; no definite D call. The better agreement between TRBJ2-7 and the DNA end casts doubt on the J call. The CDR3 has 13 amino acids. Germline V gives CDR1 SGHTA, CDR2 FQGNSA. DNA for the CDR3: TGTGCCAGCAGCTTATTTAGTTACGACGAGCAGTACTTC. It specifies CASSLFSYDEQYF.

Here the CDR3 reads CASSSTGVLAASSYEQYF. The DNA of the CDR3 is TGTGCCAGCAGCTCAACCGGGGTCCTAGCGGCCAGCTCCTACGAGCAGTACTTC. V usage is TRBV7-9 and J usage is TRBJ2-7, with TRBD2 matching 7 bases. V shed 4 bases and J 0 bases; nucleotides not matched to a gene: 15. This CDR3 has 18 amino acids. The V gene's germline CDR1 is SEHNR and CDR2 FQNEAQ (reference sequence).

V and J are TRBV20-1 and TRBJ2-3; 9 positions agree with TRBD2. The J segment lost 1 base and the V segment lost 1 base, leaving 6 bases of the junction unmatched. This CDR3 is 16 amino acids long. Germline values: CDR1 DFQATT, CDR2 SNEGSKA (reference sequence). CDR3 sequence: CSARGSSGVGTDTQYF. The CDR3 DNA follows: TGCAGTGCTAGAGGATCTAGCGGGGTGGGCACAGATACGCAGTATTTT.

This CDR3 reads CASSVDGTSHNEQFF. DNA for the CDR3: TGTGCCAGCAGCGTAGATGGGACTAGCCACAATGAGCAGTTCTTC. The chain couples TRBV9 to TRBJ2-1, with 9 bases matching TRBD2. V dropped 0 bases and J dropped 5; count of bases not matched to a gene: 3. The CDR3 consists of 15 residues. Germline CDR1 is SGDLS and CDR2 is YYNGEE.

The gene calls are TRBV2 and TRBJ1-5; 9 bases agree with TRBD1. CDR1 and CDR2 (germline): SNHLY, FYNNEI. J lost 7 bases, V lost 1 base, and 8 bases had no gene match. The CDR3 runs 16 residues. CDR3 region: CASSEGPGTGSQPQHF. The CDR3 nucleotides are TGTGCCAGCAGTGAAGGGCCCGGGACAGGGTCCCAGCCCCAGCATTTT.

The CDR3 DNA follows: TGTGCCAGCATGGCCGGGCAAGAGACCCAGTACTTC. The encoded protein is CASMAGQETQYF. This chain joins TRBV27 and TRBJ2-5; D uncertain. The CDR3 covers 12 residues. V lost 7 bases, J lost 2 bases, and 8 bases lay in between. Germline V gene sequence: CDR1 MNHEY, CDR2 SMNVEV (reference sequence).

This sequence joins TRBV6-5 and TRBJ2-7, with TRBD1 as a possible D gene (6 bases). V was trimmed by 7 bases and J by 2 bases, leaving 15 bases between them. Germline values: CDR1 MNHEY, CDR2 SVGAGI. This CDR3 region has 14 residues. DNA of the CDR3: TGTGCCAGCACCCGAGGGGGAGTTACCTACGAGCAGTACTTC. Translated: CASTRGGVTYEQYF.

The chain employs TRBV9 and TRBJ1-5, with TRBD1 matching 10 bases. The CDR3 runs 14 residues. Germline V gene lookup returns CDR1 SGDLS and CDR2 YYNGEE. J gave up 5 bases and V 3 bases, and 2 bases lay outside the gene matches. This CDR3 reads CASSDGTGDQPQHF. The CDR3 DNA follows: TGTGCCAGCAGCGACGGGACAGGGGATCAGCCCCAGCATTTT.

Only a few counts were recorded for this clonotype. This chain uses TRBV28 with TRBJ2-1, with 8 bases matching TRBD1. V dropped 6 bases and J dropped 6; count of bases not matched to a gene: 16. Germline V gene data show CDR1 as MDHEN and CDR2 as SYDVKM. The CDR3 covers 17 residues. DNA of the CDR3: TGTGCCAGCAGCCCCGCGGGACAGGCGCCACTTGGCAATGAGCAGTTCTTC. It specifies CASSPAGQAPLGNEQFF.

The chain links TRBV25-1 to TRBJ2-1; the D call may be TRBD1 or TRBD2 (6 bases each). The ends were cut back, 6 bases at V and 3 bases at J, with 24 bases in the middle. CDR3 size: 18 residues. The germline V gene encodes CDR1 MGHDK and CDR2 SYGVNS. The CDR3 sequence is CASSKFKVGGHVYNEQFF. As DNA, the CDR3 is TGTGCCAGCAGCAAATTCAAAGTCGGGGGACACGTCTACAATGAGCAGTTCTTC.

This rearrangement joins TRBV7-3 to TRBJ2-5; TRBD2 matches 9 bases. The V gene's germline CDR1 is SGHTA and CDR2 FQGTGA. The V and J ends lost 5 bases and 5 bases, in that order; junction bases with no gene match: 15. The CDR3 totals 17 residues. Here the CDR3 reads CASSPSPMGGGVETQYF. The CDR3 region has the DNA TGTGCCAGCAGCCCTTCCCCTATGGGCGGGGGGGTGGAGACCCAGTACTTC.

This chain links TRBV13 with TRBJ2-1; 14 positions match TRBD2. The CDR3 covers 21 residues. Per germline, CDR1 PRHDT and CDR2 FYEKMQ (reference sequence). Trimming took 5 bases from V and 8 from J; bases not matched to a gene: 23. In DNA form, the CDR3 reads TGTGCCAGCAGCGTTTCGACAGGGGGCCGCGGGACTAGCGGGAGTGTCTATGAGCAGTTCTTC. Its translation is CASSVSTGGRGTSGSVYEQFF.

The table lists this clonotype with a count of one. The chain couples TRBV10-2 to TRBJ2-3, with D perhaps being TRBD1 or TRBD2 (5 bases each). The CDR3 runs 13 residues. Trimming took 8 bases from V and 0 from J, leaving 9 bases between them. Germline CDR1 and CDR2: WSHSY and SAAADI. The chain's CDR3 is CASFRDSTDTQYF. The CDR3 DNA follows: TGCGCCAGCTTCCGGGACAGCACAGATACGCAGTATTTT.

This clonotype was detected only a few times. This chain joins TRBV5-1 and TRBJ2-7; D may correspond to TRBD1 or TRBD2 (5 bases each). V lost 2 bases to trimming and J lost 4 bases, with 22 bases between them. The CDR3 length is 17 residues. Germline CDR1 SGHRS, CDR2 YFSETQ. Here the CDR3 DNA reads TGCGCCAGCAGCTTCTACACCGCCGGGACGGGAACTTACGAGCAGTACTTC. Protein sequence: CASSFYTAGTGTYEQYF.

To note about this clonotype: The junction and the germline gene differ at one end; a read error may be behind it. The chain uses TRBV7-9 and TRBJ2-5; 11 bases agree with TRBD2. This CDR3 is 17 amino acids long. Germline V gene data show CDR1 as SEHNR and CDR2 as FQNEAQ (reference sequence). The DNA for the CDR3 is TGTGCTAGCAGCTTACCCCCTAGCGGGGGGTCCCAAGAGACCCAGTACTTC. Encoded protein: CASSLPPSGGSQETQYF. Supplemented by reference TRBV7-9 and TRBJ2-5, the full variable domain reads DTGVSQNPRHKITKRGQNVTFRCDPISEHNRLYWYRQTLGQGPEFLTYFQNEAQLEKSRLLSDRFSAERPKGSFSTLEIQRTEQGDSAMYLCASSLPPSGGSQETQYFGPGTRLLVL.

The chain is built from TRBV10-3 and TRBJ2-7; D gene ambiguous. V was trimmed by 3 bases and J by 3 bases, leaving 21 bases between them. The CDR3 sequence is 17 residues long. Germline values: CDR1 ENHRY, CDR2 SYGVKD. The CDR3 DNA sequence: TGTGCCATCAGTGATCAGGAGACTCGGAACGCGATCTACGAGCAGTACTTC. Translating gives CAISDQETRNAIYEQYF.

V gene TRBV10-3 combines with J gene TRBJ1-1, with D unresolved. This CDR3 region has 14 residues. Looked up from germline, CDR1 is ENHRY and CDR2 is SYGVKD. Trimming cost V 6 bases and J 0 bases, with 11 bases left between them. This CDR3 is CAIRNGPLNTEAFF. In DNA form, the CDR3 reads TGTGCCATCAGGAATGGACCGTTGAACACTGAAGCTTTCTTT.

The chain combines TRBV6-6 with TRBJ1-5, with TRBD1 identical over 8 bases. V trimming: 8 bases; J trimming: 0 bases; junction bases outside the gene matches: 6. CDR1 and CDR2 (germline): MNHNY, SVGAGI (reference sequence). This CDR3 comprises 15 residues. The DNA of the CDR3 is TGTGCCAGCGGGACGACAGGGGATAGCAATCAGCCCCAGCATTTT. This codes for CASGTTGDSNQPQHF.

The CDR3 spells CACQAGSLDEQYF. The DNA for the CDR3 is TGTGCCTGCCAAGCGGGGTCCCTCGACGAGCAGTACTTC. This sequence joins TRBV2 and TRBJ2-5; TRBD2 matches 7 bases. The end of the DNA is better explained by TRBJ2-7, so the J call may be wrong. Germline-derived CDR1 and CDR2 are SNHLY and FYNNEI. The CDR3 covers 13 residues.

This clonotype was seen a few times. V and J are TRBV5-1 and TRBJ1-2; D remains unclear. V lost 4 bases and J lost 3, with 7 bases in between. CDR3 length equals 12 residues. Germline loops: CDR1 SGHRS, CDR2 YFSETQ. The CDR3 protein is CASSPDDYGYTF. CDR3 sequence (DNA): TGCGCCAGCAGCCCGGATGACTATGGCTACACCTTC.

This clonotype was picked up a small number of times. J is TRBJ2-1 and V is TRBV6-5; 13 bases map to TRBD2. This CDR3 region has 16 residues. Germline V gene sequence: CDR1 MNHEY, CDR2 SVGAGI. Unmatched junction bases numbered 5, after V lost 2 bases and J lost 7 bases. The CDR3 nucleotides are TGTGCCAGCAGTTACCAACTAGCGGGGGGGCATAATGAGCAGTTCTTC. Translating gives CASSYQLAGGHNEQFF.